Shown below are 3 T cell receptor beta chains from a single sample sequenced in a study of blood T cell repertoires in COVID-19 (dated by TCRdb to the early 2020s). Receptor libraries were prepared by the immunoSEQ multiplex PCR assay. TCRdb stores this immuneACCESS table with in-frame sequences only. Part of the clones is absent; in the studies checked, under half of the shortfall reflects unresolved V genes, and no reason is known for the rest. The sample records a few hundred thousand clones, around 92% of which are singletons. Roughly 2.9% of the sample goes to the ten largest clones. Sequenced: PBMCs or T cells enriched from blood (not recorded which). The receptors come from a woman in her fifties or sixties who had been exposed to COVID-19.

The V call is TRBV2, the J call TRBJ1-4; 9 bases line up with TRBD1. J lost 6 bases, V lost 3 bases, and 20 bases had no gene match. Germline loops: CDR1 SNHLY, CDR2 FYNNEI. The CDR3 consists of 20 residues. CDR3 region: CASSDPSPRDREPLDEKLFF. As DNA, the CDR3 is TGTGCCAGCAGTGACCCCTCCCCCCGGGACAGGGAGCCGCTCGATGAAAAACTGTTTTTT. The full variable domain, completed using reference TRBV2 and TRBJ1-4, is EPEVTQTPSHQVTQMGQEVILRCVPISNHLYFYWYRQILGQKVEFLVSFYNNEISEKSEIFDDQFSVERPDGSNFTLKIRSTKLEDSAMYFCASSDPSPRDREPLDEKLFFGSGTQLSVL.

The V gene is TRBV5-1, the J gene TRBJ1-6; TRBD1 agrees at 8 bases. The junction had 1 base not matched to a gene; V was cut back by 1 base and J by 7 bases. In germline, CDR1 is SGHRS, CDR2 YFSETQ. This CDR3 is built from 14 residues. The CDR3 coding sequence is TGCGCCAGCAGCTTGAGACAGGGGAATTCACCCCTCCACTTT. Protein sequence: CASSLRQGNSPLHF.

This clone was recorded only once. J is TRBJ2-1 and V is TRBV2, with 12 bases lining up with TRBD2. V was clipped by 6 bases and J by 12 bases; unmatched bases: 12. The CDR3 has 15 amino acids. Germline values: CDR1 SNHLY, CDR2 FYNNEI. The DNA of the CDR3 is TGTGCCAGCAGCCTCGGACTAGCGGGGTCACTTTGGCAGTTCTTC. Protein: CASSLGLAGSLWQFF.